Shown below are 8 T cell receptor beta chains from a single sample sequenced in a study of beta chain features in type 1 diabetes. General study points: There was a moderate but significant shortening of TCRB CDR3s in all four CD4+ subsets of Type 1 diabetes patients.

All of the isolated RNA was reverse transcribed, so expressed TCRB transcripts were sequenced. Produced via immunoSEQ multiplex PCR; TCRdb's table is partial and in-frame only. The table includes roughly 100,000 clones, under 30% detected once. For these TCRs, the target antigens are not known. Material: central memory CD4+ T cells from blood. These receptors originate from a young woman with type 1 diabetes.

The J gene is TRBJ2-5, the V gene TRBV6-6; TRBD1 matches at 10 bases. Trimming cost V 6 bases and J 3 bases; bases outside gene matches: 1. This CDR3 region has 13 residues. In germline, CDR1 is MNHNY, CDR2 SVGAGI (reference sequence). CDR3 amino acids: CASRGQGEETQYF. As DNA, the CDR3 is TGTGCCAGCAGAGGACAGGGGGAAGAGACCCAGTACTTC.

This clone was picked up one time. V and J are TRBV7-2 and TRBJ1-2, with D perhaps matching TRBD1 (5 bases). Looked up from germline, CDR1 is SGHTA and CDR2 is FQGNSA. Trimming pared 1 base from V and 2 bases from J, leaving 8 bases between. This CDR3 comprises 14 residues. The CDR3 DNA reads as TGTGCCAGCAGCTTAGAAGCAGGGAACTATGGCTACACCTTC. Its protein product is CASSLEAGNYGYTF.

V is TRBV6-6 and J is TRBJ1-2; D is unresolved. The CDR3 is 14 amino acids. CDR1 is MNHNY and CDR2 is SVGAGI in the germline V gene (reference sequence). The V end was cut by 2 bases, the J end by 2 bases, with 9 bases between. This CDR3 is CASSYAPKNYGYTF. CDR3 nucleotide sequence: TGTGCCAGCAGTTACGCACCTAAAAACTATGGCTACACCTTC.

The chain combines TRBV27 with TRBJ1-2; D may be TRBD1 (6 bases). V was shortened by 0 bases and J by 4 bases, with 15 bases between the two germline ends. The CDR3 has 16 residues. Germline loops: CDR1 MNHEY, CDR2 SMNVEV (reference sequence). In DNA form, the CDR3 reads TGTGCCAGCAGTTTATCGCCCCGACAGGCAGTCTATGGCTACACCTTC. Its protein is CASSLSPRQAVYGYTF.

The chain's CDR3 is CATSRADRAAGQFF. As DNA, the CDR3 is TGTGCCACCAGCAGAGCCGACCGAGCAGCGGGACAGTTCTTC. The J gene is TRBJ2-1, the V gene TRBV15, with 7 bases identical to TRBD2. CDR3 length: 14 residues. Germline V gives CDR1 LNHNV, CDR2 YYDKDF (reference sequence). The V segment lost 1 base and the J segment 13 bases; nucleotides outside the gene matches: 10.

The CDR3: CASSLRGGQGYTF. DNA of the CDR3: TGTGCCAGCAGTCTCCGTGGAGGGCAAGGCTACACCTTC. The rearrangement uses TRBV6-1 and TRBJ1-2; D is unresolved. Germline loops: CDR1 MNHNS, CDR2 SASEGT. The germline V and J ends were trimmed by 5 bases and 8 bases, with 15 bases remaining between them. The CDR3 has 13 residues.

In its sample, this clone was seen a few times. This chain links TRBV28 with TRBJ2-1; TRBD2 matches at 11 bases. The germline V gene has CDR1 MDHEN and CDR2 SYDVKM. V lost 6 bases to trimming and J lost 2 bases; unmatched junction nucleotides: 3. This CDR3 comprises 15 residues. The CDR3 bases are TGTGCCAGCAGACTAGCGGGAGTCACCTACAATGAGCAGTTCTTC. This codes for CASRLAGVTYNEQFF.

This clone was seen a few times. The rearrangement uses TRBV14 and TRBJ2-1; 9 bases are shared with TRBD2. With 5 bases clipped from V and 9 bases from J, the junction kept 11 bases outside the gene matches. CDR1 SGHDN and CDR2 FVKESK come from the germline V gene. The CDR3 has 15 residues. The CDR3 DNA reads as TGTGCCAGCAGCAAAGGGCGGGAGGGCCGTAGTGAGCAGTTCTTC. It yields the protein CASSKGREGRSEQFF.